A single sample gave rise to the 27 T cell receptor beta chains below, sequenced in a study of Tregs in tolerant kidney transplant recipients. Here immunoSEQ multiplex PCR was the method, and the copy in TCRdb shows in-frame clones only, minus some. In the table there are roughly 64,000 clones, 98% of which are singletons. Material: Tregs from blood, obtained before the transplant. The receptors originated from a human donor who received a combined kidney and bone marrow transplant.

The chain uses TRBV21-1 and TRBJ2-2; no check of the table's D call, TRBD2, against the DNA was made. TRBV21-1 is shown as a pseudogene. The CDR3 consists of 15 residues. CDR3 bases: TGTGCCAGCAGCAGGGTGGAGAGGTACACCGGGGAGCTGTTTTTT. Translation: CASSRVERYTGELFF.

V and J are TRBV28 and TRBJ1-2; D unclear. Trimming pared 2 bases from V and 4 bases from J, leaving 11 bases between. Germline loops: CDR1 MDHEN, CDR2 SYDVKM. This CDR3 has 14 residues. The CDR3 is CASSLPGFSYGYTF. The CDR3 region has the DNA TGTGCCAGCAGTTTACCCGGGTTTAGCTATGGCTACACCTTC.

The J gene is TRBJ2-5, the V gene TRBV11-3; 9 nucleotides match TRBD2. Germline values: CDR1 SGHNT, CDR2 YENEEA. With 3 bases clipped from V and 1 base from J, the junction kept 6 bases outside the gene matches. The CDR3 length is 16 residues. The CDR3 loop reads CASSLRRGRAQETQYF. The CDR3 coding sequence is TGTGCCAGCAGCTTGCGTCGCGGGAGGGCCCAAGAGACCCAGTACTTC.

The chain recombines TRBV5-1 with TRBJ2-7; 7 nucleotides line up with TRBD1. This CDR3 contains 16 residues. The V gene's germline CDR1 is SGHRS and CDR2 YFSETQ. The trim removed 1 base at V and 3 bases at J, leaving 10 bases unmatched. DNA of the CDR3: TGCGCCAGCAGCTTGTTTATTGGACAGGACAACTACGAGCAGTACTTC. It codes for CASSLFIGQDNYEQYF.

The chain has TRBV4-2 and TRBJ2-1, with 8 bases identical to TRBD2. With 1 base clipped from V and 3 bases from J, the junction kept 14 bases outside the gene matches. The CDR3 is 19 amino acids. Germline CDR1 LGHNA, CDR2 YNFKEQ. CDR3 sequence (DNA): TGTGCCAGCAGCCAAGCAGTCCTAAACACGGGAGGGGTCTACAATGAGCAGTTCTTC. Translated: CASSQAVLNTGGVYNEQFF.

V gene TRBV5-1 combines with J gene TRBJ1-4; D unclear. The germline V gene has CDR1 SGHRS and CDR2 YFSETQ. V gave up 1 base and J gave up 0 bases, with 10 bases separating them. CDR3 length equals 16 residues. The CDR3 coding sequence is TGCGCCAGCAGCTTGCAAGGAGTTGCAACTAATGAAAAACTGTTTTTT. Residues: CASSLQGVATNEKLFF.

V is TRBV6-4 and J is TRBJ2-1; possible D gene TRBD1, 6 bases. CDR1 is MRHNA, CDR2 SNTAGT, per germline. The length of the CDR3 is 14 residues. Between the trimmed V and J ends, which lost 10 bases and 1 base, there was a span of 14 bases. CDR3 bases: TGTGCCACCCGAGGACAGTGGTCCTACAATGAGCAGTTCTTC. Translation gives CATRGQWSYNEQFF.

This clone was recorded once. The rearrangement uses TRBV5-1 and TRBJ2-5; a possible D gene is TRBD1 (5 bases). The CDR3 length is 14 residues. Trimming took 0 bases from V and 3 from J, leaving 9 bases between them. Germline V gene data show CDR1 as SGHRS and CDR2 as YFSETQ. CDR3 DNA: TGCGCCAGCAGCTTGGACAGGTTTGAAGAGACCCAGTACTTC. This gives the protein CASSLDRFEETQYF.

CDR3 amino acids: CASSLSRDRDYGYTF. Here the CDR3 DNA reads TGTGCCAGCAGCTTATCACGGGACAGGGACTATGGCTACACCTTC. V and J are TRBV11-3 and TRBJ1-2, with TRBD1 identical over 9 bases. V was clipped by 2 bases and J by 3 bases; unmatched bases: 4. The CDR3 length is 15 residues. The germline V gene encodes CDR1 SGHNT and CDR2 YENEEA. Full variable domain (outside the CDR3, taken from reference TRBV11-3 and TRBJ1-2): EAGVVQSPRYKIIEKKQPVAFWCNPISGHNTLYWYLQNLGQGPELLIRYENEEAVDDSQLPKDRFSAERLKGVDSTLKIQPAELGDSAVYLCASSLSRDRDYGYTFGSGTRLTVV.

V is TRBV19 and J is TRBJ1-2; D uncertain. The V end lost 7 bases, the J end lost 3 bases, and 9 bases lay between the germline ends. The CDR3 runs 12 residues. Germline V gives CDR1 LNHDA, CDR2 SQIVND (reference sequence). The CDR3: CASTDLDYGYTF. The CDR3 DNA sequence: TGTGCCAGTACGGACTTAGACTATGGCTACACCTTC.

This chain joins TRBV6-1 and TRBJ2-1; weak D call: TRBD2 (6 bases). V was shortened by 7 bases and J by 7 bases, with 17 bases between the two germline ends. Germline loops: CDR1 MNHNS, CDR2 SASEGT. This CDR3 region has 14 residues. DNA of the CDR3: TGTGCCAGCACGCGCGGGACCCAGAAAAATGAGCAGTTCTTC. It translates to CASTRGTQKNEQFF.

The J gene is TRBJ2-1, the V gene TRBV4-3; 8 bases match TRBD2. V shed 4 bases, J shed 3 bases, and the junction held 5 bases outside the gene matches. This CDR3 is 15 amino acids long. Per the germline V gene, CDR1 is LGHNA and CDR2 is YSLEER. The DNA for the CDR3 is TGCGCCAGCAGCCTGGGACTAGATTTCTACAATGAGCAGTTCTTC. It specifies CASSLGLDFYNEQFF.

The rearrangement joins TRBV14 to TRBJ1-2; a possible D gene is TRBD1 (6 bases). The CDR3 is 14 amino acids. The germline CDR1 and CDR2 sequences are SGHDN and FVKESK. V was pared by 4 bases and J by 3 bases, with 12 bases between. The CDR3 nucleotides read TGTGCCAGCAGCCTTAGGACAGCCGACTATGGCTACACCTTC. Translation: CASSLRTADYGYTF.

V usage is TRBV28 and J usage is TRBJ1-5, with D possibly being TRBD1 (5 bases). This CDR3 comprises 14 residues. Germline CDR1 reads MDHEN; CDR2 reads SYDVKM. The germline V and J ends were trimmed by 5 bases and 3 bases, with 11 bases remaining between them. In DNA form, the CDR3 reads TGTGCCAGCAGTCTCCGACAGCTCAATCAGCCCCAGCATTTT. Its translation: CASSLRQLNQPQHF.

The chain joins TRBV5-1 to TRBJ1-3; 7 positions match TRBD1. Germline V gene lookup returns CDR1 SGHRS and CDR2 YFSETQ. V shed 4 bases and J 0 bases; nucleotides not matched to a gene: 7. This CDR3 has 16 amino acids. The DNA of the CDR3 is TGCGCCAGCAGCGCCACAGGGGCTTCCTCTGGAAACACCATATATTTT. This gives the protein CASSATGASSGNTIYF.

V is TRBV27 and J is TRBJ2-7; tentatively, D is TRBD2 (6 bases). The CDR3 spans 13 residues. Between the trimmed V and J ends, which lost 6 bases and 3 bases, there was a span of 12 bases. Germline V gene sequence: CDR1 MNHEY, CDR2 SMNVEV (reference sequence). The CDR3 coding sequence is TGTGCCAGCAGCGTTGGAGGGAGCTACGAGCAGTACTTC. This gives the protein CASSVGGSYEQYF.

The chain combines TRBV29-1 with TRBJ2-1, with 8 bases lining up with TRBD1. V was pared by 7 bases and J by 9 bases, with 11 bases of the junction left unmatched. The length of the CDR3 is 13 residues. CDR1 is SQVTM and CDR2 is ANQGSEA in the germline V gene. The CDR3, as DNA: TGCAGCGCTCCTAGGACAGGGTATGGTGAGCAGTTCTTC. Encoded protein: CSAPRTGYGEQFF.

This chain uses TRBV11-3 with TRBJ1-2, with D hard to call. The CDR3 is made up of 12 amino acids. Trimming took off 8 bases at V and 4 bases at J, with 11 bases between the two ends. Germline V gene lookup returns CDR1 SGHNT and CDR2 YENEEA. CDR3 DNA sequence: TGTGCCAGCGCCCGCACTCCCTATGGCTACACCTTC. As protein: CASARTPYGYTF.

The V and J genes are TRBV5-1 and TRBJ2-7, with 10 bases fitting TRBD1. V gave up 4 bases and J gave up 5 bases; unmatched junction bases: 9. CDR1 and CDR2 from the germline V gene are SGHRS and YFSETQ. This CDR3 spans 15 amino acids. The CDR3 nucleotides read TGCGCCAGCAGCCGAGACAGGGGGCTAGACAACGAGCAGTACTTC. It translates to CASSRDRGLDNEQYF.

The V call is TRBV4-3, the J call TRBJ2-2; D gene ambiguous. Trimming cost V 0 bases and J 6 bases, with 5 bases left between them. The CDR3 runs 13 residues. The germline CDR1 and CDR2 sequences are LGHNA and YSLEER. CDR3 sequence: CASSQDLSGELFF. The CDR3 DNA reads TGCGCCAGCAGCCAAGATTTATCCGGGGAGCTGTTTTTT.

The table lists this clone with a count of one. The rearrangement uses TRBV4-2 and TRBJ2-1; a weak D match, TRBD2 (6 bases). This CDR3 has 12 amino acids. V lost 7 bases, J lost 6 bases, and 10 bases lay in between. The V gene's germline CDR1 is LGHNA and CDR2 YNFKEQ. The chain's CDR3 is CASTGTFNEQFF. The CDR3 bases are TGTGCCAGCACCGGGACTTTCAATGAGCAGTTCTTC.

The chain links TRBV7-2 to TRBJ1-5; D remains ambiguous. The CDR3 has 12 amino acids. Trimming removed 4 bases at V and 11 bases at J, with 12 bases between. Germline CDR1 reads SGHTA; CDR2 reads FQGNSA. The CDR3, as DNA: TGTGCCAGCAGCTCGGACGGGGAGACCCAGCATTTT. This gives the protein CASSSDGETQHF.

CDR3: CASSLGAANEQFF. The CDR3 DNA follows: TGCGCCAGCAGCCTGGGTGCGGCCAATGAGCAGTTCTTC. The chain joins TRBV5-1 to TRBJ2-1; D remains ambiguous. V lost 4 bases, J lost 6 bases, and 11 bases lay in between. The CDR3 consists of 13 residues. Germline loops: CDR1 SGHRS, CDR2 YFSETQ.

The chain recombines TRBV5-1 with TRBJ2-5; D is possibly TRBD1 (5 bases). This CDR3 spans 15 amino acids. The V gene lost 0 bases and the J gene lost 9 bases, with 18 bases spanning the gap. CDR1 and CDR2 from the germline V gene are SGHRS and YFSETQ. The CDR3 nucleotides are TGCGCCAGCAGCTTGGCCCTGGTACCCGAAGGGGCCCAGTACTTC. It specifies CASSLALVPEGAQYF.

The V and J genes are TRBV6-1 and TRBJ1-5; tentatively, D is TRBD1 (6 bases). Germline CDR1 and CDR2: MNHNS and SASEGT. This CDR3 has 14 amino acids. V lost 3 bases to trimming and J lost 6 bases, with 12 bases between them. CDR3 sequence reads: CASSDDRRVQPQHF. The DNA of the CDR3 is TGTGCCAGCAGTGATGACAGGCGGGTTCAGCCCCAGCATTTT.

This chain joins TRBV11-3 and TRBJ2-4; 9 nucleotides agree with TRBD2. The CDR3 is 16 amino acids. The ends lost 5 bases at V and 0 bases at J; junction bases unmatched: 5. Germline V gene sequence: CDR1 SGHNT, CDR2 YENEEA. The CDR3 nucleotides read TGTGCCAGCAGCGCGAGCGGGAGGCTAGCCAAAAACATTCAGTACTTC. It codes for CASSASGRLAKNIQYF.

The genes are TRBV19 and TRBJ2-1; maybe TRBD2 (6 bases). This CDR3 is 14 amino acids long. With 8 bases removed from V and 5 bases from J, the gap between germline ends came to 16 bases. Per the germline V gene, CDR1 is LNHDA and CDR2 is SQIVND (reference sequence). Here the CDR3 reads CASSDYLRHNEQFF. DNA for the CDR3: TGTGCCAGTTCGGACTACCTAAGACACAATGAGCAGTTCTTC.